This T cell receptor (beta chain) was identified in a study of vaccination effects on CD4 cells after COVID-19. Study background: The vaccine given was either BNT162b2 or mRNA-1273, in two doses. General study findings and limits: Researchers reported few convalescent patients and no early post-infection timepoints in the study. Pronounced clonal contraction occurred in clones induced by infection and by vaccine late after vaccination.

Before any sequencing was done, the ViraFEST assay used viral peptide pools to expand antigen-specific CD4+ T cells. After roughly 9 days in culture, the CD4+ T cells were isolated. Absence of prior SARS-CoV-2 infection characterized the vaccine recipients, who showed negative nucleocapsid antibodies. Half of the medium was exchanged for IL-2 medium on both days 3 and 7. The CDR3 sequence is 16 residues long. The trim removed 1 base at V and 8 bases at J, leaving 8 bases unmatched. Germline V gene sequence: CDR1 MNHNS, CDR2 SASEGT. Turning to this clone: Its antigen is not known.

Assay used: immunoSEQ multiplex PCR; TCRdb lists only in-frame clones, some missing. In the table there are about 41,000 clones, 77% of which are singletons. The clonotype comes from a human donor who received a COVID-19 vaccine. The rearrangement links TRBV6-1 to TRBJ2-1; 10 bases align to TRBD1. Sample: CD4+ T cells from PBMCs cultured with HCoV-NL63 spike peptides, taken before COVID-19 vaccination. The chain's CDR3 is CASSEVLWTGGDEQFF. The DNA for the CDR3 is TGTGCCAGCAGTGAAGTCCTCTGGACAGGGGGGGATGAGCAGTTCTTC.